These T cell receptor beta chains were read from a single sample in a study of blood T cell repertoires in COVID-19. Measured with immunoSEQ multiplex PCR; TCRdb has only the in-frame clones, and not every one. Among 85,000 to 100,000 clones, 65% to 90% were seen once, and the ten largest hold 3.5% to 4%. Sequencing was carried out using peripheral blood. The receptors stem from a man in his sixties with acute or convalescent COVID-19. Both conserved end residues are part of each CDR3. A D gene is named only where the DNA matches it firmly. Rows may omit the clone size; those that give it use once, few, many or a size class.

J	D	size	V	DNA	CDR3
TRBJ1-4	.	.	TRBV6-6	TGTGCCAGCAGTTACGGGCGGGGGCAGGGTGAAAAACTGTTTTTT	CASSYGRGQGEKLFF
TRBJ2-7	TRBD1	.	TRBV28	TGTGCCAGCATAGGGGGACAGGCAACCTACGAGCAGTACTTC	CASIGGQATYEQYF
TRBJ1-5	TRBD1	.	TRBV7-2	TGTGCCAGCAGCTTAGGTAACAGGGGATCCAATCAGCCCCAGCATTTT	CASSLGNRGSNQPQHF
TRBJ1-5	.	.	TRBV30	TGTGCCTGTCCCGAACAGGGTCGCAATCAGCCCCAGCATTTT	CACPEQGRNQPQHF
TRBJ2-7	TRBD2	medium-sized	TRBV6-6	TGTGCCAGCAGTTCCACCTCGACTAGCGGGAACGAGCAGTACTTC	CASSSTSTSGNEQYF
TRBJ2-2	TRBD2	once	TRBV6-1	TGTGCCAGCAGTGACCCACTAGCGGGAGGGTACACCGGGGAGCTGTTTTTT	CASSDPLAGGYTGELFF
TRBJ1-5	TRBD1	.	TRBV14	TGTGCCAGCAGCAAAACAGGGGCGGGCAATCAGCCCCAGCATTTT	CASSKTGAGNQPQHF
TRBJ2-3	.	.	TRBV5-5	TGTGCCAGCAGCTTCGGGGGTATGCAGGATACGCAGTATTTT	CASSFGGMQDTQYF
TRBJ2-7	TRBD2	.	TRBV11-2	TGTGCCAGCAGCTTACGGAGCGGGGGGACCTACGAGCAGTACTTC	CASSLRSGGTYEQYF
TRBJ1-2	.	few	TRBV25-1	TGTGCCAGCAGTGAACTCAGGGGAGCTGGCTACACCTTC	CASSELRGAGYTF
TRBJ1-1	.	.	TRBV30	TGTGCCTGGAGTGTCTACCCCGGGACTTTTTCCTCGGGGTACACTGAAGCTTTCTTT	CAWSVYPGTFSSGYTEAFF
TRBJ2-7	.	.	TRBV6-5	TGTGCCAGCAGTTATACGTCCGAGACAGCGTACGAGCAGTACTTC	CASSYTSETAYEQYF
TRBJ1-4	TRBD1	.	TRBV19	TGTGCCAGTTGTACTCCCGGGACAGGGAATGAAAAACTGTTTTTT	CASCTPGTGNEKLFF
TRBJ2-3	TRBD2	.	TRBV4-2	TGTGCCAGCAGCCAAGCCACCGGGACTAGTGATTCAGATACGCAGTATTTT	CASSQATGTSDSDTQYF
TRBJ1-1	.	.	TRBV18	TGTGCCAGCTCACCCCAGGGGTTGAACACTGAAGCTTTCTTT	CASSPQGLNTEAFF
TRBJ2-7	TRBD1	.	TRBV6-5	TGTGCCAGCAGAAACAGGGGGCAGAGCGAGCAGTACTTC	CASRNRGQSEQYF
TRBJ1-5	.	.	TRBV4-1	TGCGCCAGCAGCCAAGATGGGGCGGGGGGCAATCAGCCCCAGCATTTT	CASSQDGAGGNQPQHF
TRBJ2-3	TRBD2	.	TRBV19	TGTGCCAGTAGTATAGGGGTGGCTAGCGGGAGTATACTACAGCGCACAGATACGCAGTATTTT	CASSIGVASGSILQRTDTQYF
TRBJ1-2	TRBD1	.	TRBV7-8	TGTGCCAGCAGCCGTGGACAGGGGGCCGTTGGTGGCTACACCTTC	CASSRGQGAVGGYTF
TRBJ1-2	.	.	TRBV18	TGTGCCAGCTCACCCAGCGAGGGAAGATTCGGCTACACCTTC	CASSPSEGRFGYTF
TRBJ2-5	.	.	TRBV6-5	TGTGCCAGCAGTTACTCTGCTAGTACAGAGACCCAGTACTTC	CASSYSASTETQYF
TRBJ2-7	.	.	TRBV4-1	TGCGCCAGCAGCCAAGCTCGGGGTTACGAGCAGTACTTC	CASSQARGYEQYF
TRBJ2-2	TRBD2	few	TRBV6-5	TGTGCCAGCGCGGGAGGGCTCCAACCGGAAGGGGAGCTGTTTTTT	CASAGGLQPEGELFF
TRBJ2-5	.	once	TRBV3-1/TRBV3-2	TGTGCCAGCAGCCAAGATACTCTGGTCACCTCTGGGACCCAGTACTTC	CASSQDTLVTSGTQYF
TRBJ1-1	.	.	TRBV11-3	TGTGCCAGCTCTAAGGCAGGTAACACTGAAGCTTTCTTT	CASSKAGNTEAFF
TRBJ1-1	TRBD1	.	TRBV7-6	TGTGCCAGCAGCCAGGGGGCTTGGACTGAAGCTTTCTTT	CASSQGAWTEAFF
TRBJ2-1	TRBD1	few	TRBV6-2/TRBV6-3	TGTGCCAGCAGTGCCACAGGGGGAAGGGGTGAGCAGTTCTTC	CASSATGGRGEQFF
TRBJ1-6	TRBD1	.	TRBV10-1	TGCGCCAGCAGTGACCCAGGGGGCCTTGATTCACCCCTCCACTTT	CASSDPGGLDSPLHF
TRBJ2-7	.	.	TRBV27	TGTGCCAGCAGCGGTACCTACGAGCAGTACTTC	CASSGTYEQYF
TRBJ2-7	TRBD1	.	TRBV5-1	TGCGCCAGCAGCTCTCCCGGGACAGACTCCTACGAGCAGTACTTC	CASSSPGTDSYEQYF
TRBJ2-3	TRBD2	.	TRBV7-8	TGTGCCAGCAGACGTACCGGGACTAGAGGCGCAGATACGCAGTATTTT	CASRRTGTRGADTQYF
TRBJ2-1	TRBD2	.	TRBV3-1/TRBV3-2	TGTGCCAGCAGCCAGAGCGGGGTCTCCTACAATGAGCAGTTCTTC	CASSQSGVSYNEQFF
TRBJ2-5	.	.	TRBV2	TGTGCCAGCAGTGCACACATAAACGAACTAGATACAAGACAGACCCAGTACTTC	CASSAHINELDTRQTQYF
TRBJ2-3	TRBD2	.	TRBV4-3	TGCGCCAGCAGCCAAGGAGGACTAGCGTGGGATACGCAGTATTTT	CASSQGGLAWDTQYF
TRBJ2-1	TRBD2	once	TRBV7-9	TGTGCCAGCGCTACTAGCGGGAGGAATGAGCAGTTCTTC	CASATSGRNEQFF
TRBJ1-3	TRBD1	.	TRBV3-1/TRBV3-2	TGTGCCAGCAGCCCTACAGGGGGCTCTGGAAACACCATATATTTT	CASSPTGGSGNTIYF
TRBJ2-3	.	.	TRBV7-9	TGTGCCAGCAGCTTCAATGCAGATACGCAGTATTTT	CASSFNADTQYF
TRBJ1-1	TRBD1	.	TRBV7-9	TGTGCCAGCAGCTCCCGATTGGGGACAGGCACTGAAGCTTTCTTT	CASSSRLGTGTEAFF
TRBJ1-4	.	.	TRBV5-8	TGTGCCAGCAGCTCCGGGCAGGGGTATGAAAAACTGTTTTTT	CASSSGQGYEKLFF
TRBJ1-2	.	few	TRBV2	TGTGCCAGCAGTGTGGCGGGGAACTATGGCTACACCTTC	CASSVAGNYGYTF
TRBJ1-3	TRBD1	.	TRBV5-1	TGCGCCAGCAGGGGACAGTTAAACACCATATATTTT	CASRGQLNTIYF
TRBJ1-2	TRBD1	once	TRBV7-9	TGTGCCAGCAGCTTAAACTCCGGGACAGTAAACTATGGCTACACCTTC	CASSLNSGTVNYGYTF
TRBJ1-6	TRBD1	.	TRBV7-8	TGTGCCAGCAGCTACAGGGGTCCGGATTCACCCCTCCACTTT	CASSYRGPDSPLHF
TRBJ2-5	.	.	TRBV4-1	TGCGCCAGCAGCCAAGAGAGGGTCGAAGGCCCAAACCAAGAGACCCAGTACTTC	CASSQERVEGPNQETQYF
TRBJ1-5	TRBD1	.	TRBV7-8	TGTGCCAGCAGCTCTGACAGGGTAACTCAGCCCCAGCATTTT	CASSSDRVTQPQHF
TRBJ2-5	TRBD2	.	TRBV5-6	TGTGCCAGCAGTTCTAGCGGGAGGGCCCGGGAGACCCAGTACTTC	CASSSSGRARETQYF
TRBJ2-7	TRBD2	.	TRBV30	TGTGCCTGGATCTCGGCTAGCGGGACCTACGAGCAGTACTTC	CAWISASGTYEQYF
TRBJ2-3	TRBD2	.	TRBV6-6	TGTGCCAGCAGTTACGACGCGGGAGGGACAGATACGCAGTATTTT	CASSYDAGGTDTQYF
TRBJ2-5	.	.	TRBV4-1	TGCGCCAGCAGCCAAGCCCCCCAGACGACGGGTGTGGAGACCCAGTACTTC	CASSQAPQTTGVETQYF
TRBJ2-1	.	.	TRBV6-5	TGTGCCAGCAGTTACGGCGGGATCGGGTACAATGAGCAGTTCTTC	CASSYGGIGYNEQFF
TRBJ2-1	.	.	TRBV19	TGTGCCAGTAGTATCGGCCTAGCCTCGAACAATGAGCAGTTCTTC	CASSIGLASNNEQFF
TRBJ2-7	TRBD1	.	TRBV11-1	TGTGCCAGCAGCGCAGGGGGCAATCGGAAGGAGCAGTACTTC	CASSAGGNRKEQYF
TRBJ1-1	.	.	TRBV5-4	TGTGCCAGCAACGACAGGCTCAACACTGAAGCTTTCTTT	CASNDRLNTEAFF
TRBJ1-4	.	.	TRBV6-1	TGTGCCAGCGCCAAGGGAGGGGGAAATGAAAAACTGTTTTTT	CASAKGGGNEKLFF